The rows below give T cell receptor beta chains drawn from one sample of a study of blood T cell repertoires in COVID-19. Clones were sequenced by immunoSEQ multiplex PCR, and TCRdb holds only the in-frame ones, with some missing. The data show roughly 150,000 clones, 85% to 90% seen once. The specimen was peripheral blood. Receptor source: a man aged 45-65 years who had recovered from COVID-19. CDR3s include the opening cysteine and the closing phenylalanine or tryptophan. A D gene is named only where the DNA matches it firmly. Rows may omit the clone size; those that give it use once, few, many or a size class.

d_call: TRBD1; cdr3_length: 15; v_call: TRBV4-3; clone_size: -; j_call: TRBJ1-1; cdr3_aa: CASSLGTGLNTEAFF; cdr3_nt: TGCGCCAGCAGCTTGGGGACAGGGCTGAACACTGAAGCTTTCTTT
d_call: TRBD1; cdr3_length: 20; v_call: TRBV5-5; clone_size: -; j_call: TRBJ2-2; cdr3_aa: CASSFPPGQGPYPNTGELFF; cdr3_nt: TGTGCCAGCAGCTTTCCCCCGGGACAGGGGCCATACCCGAACACCGGGGAGCTGTTTTTT
d_call: -; cdr3_length: 15; v_call: TRBV7-3; clone_size: -; j_call: TRBJ2-3; cdr3_aa: CASSPGLPSTDTQYF; cdr3_nt: TGTGCCAGCAGCCCCGGACTACCTAGCACAGATACGCAGTATTTT
d_call: -; cdr3_length: 14; v_call: TRBV3-1/TRBV3-2; clone_size: -; j_call: TRBJ2-3; cdr3_aa: CASSQVGVENTQYF; cdr3_nt: TGTGCCAGCAGCCAAGTGGGAGTAGAAAATACGCAGTATTTT
d_call: -; cdr3_length: 13; v_call: TRBV9; clone_size: -; j_call: TRBJ2-7; cdr3_aa: CASSESEGREQYF; cdr3_nt: TGTGCCAGCAGCGAGAGTGAGGGCCGGGAGCAGTACTTC
d_call: -; cdr3_length: 17; v_call: TRBV28; clone_size: -; j_call: TRBJ2-6; cdr3_aa: CASSPPGRGLGANVLTF; cdr3_nt: TGTGCCAGCAGTCCCCCCGGTCGGGGGTTGGGGGCCAACGTCCTGACTTTC
d_call: -; cdr3_length: 13; v_call: TRBV19; clone_size: -; j_call: TRBJ1-5; cdr3_aa: CASHQELGQPQHF; cdr3_nt: TGTGCCAGTCACCAGGAATTGGGTCAGCCCCAGCATTTT
d_call: TRBD1; cdr3_length: 16; v_call: TRBV6-1; clone_size: -; j_call: TRBJ2-3; cdr3_aa: CASSVQGQGGADTQYF; cdr3_nt: TGTGCCAGCAGTGTACAGGGACAGGGCGGGGCAGATACGCAGTATTTT
d_call: -; cdr3_length: 13; v_call: TRBV4-3; clone_size: -; j_call: TRBJ2-7; cdr3_aa: CASSQESSYEQYF; cdr3_nt: TGCGCCAGCAGCCAGGAGAGCTCCTACGAGCAGTACTTC
d_call: TRBD1; cdr3_length: 14; v_call: TRBV5-3; clone_size: -; j_call: TRBJ1-2; cdr3_aa: CARSSRQGIYGYTF; cdr3_nt: TGTGCCAGAAGCTCCCGACAGGGTATCTATGGCTACACCTTC
d_call: TRBD1; cdr3_length: 15; v_call: TRBV19; clone_size: -; j_call: TRBJ1-1; cdr3_aa: CASSTTGGLNTEAFF; cdr3_nt: TGTGCCAGTAGTACGACAGGGGGCCTGAACACTGAAGCTTTCTTT
d_call: -; cdr3_length: 11; v_call: TRBV29-1; clone_size: few; j_call: TRBJ1-2; cdr3_aa: CSVRIGVGYTF; cdr3_nt: TGCAGCGTGCGGATCGGAGTTGGCTACACCTTC
d_call: -; cdr3_length: 14; v_call: TRBV7-3; clone_size: once; j_call: TRBJ2-3; cdr3_aa: CASSLEPGGLTQYF; cdr3_nt: TGTGCCAGCAGCTTAGAACCCGGGGGGCTTACGCAGTATTTT
d_call: -; cdr3_length: 14; v_call: TRBV7-2; clone_size: -; j_call: TRBJ2-5; cdr3_aa: CASSQAGRQETQYF; cdr3_nt: TGTGCCAGCAGTCAAGCGGGCCGCCAAGAGACCCAGTACTTC
d_call: -; cdr3_length: 13; v_call: TRBV12-3/TRBV12-4; clone_size: -; j_call: TRBJ1-1; cdr3_aa: CASSLNSVSEAFF; cdr3_nt: TGTGCCAGCAGTTTGAATAGCGTTTCTGAAGCTTTCTTT
d_call: -; cdr3_length: 14; v_call: TRBV7-2; clone_size: -; j_call: TRBJ2-3; cdr3_aa: CASSPPPGADTQYF; cdr3_nt: TGTGCCAGCAGCCCCCCCCCGGGGGCAGATACGCAGTATTTT
d_call: -; cdr3_length: 13; v_call: TRBV3-1/TRBV3-2; clone_size: -; j_call: TRBJ2-5; cdr3_aa: CASSIHSQETQYF; cdr3_nt: TGTGCCAGCAGCATACACAGCCAAGAGACCCAGTACTTC
d_call: -; cdr3_length: 17; v_call: TRBV6-2/TRBV6-3; clone_size: -; j_call: TRBJ2-3; cdr3_aa: CASSSTKTSREPDTQYF; cdr3_nt: TGTGCCAGCAGTTCTACGAAGACTAGTCGGGAACCAGATACGCAGTATTTT
d_call: TRBD1; cdr3_length: 15; v_call: TRBV15; clone_size: -; j_call: TRBJ2-1; cdr3_aa: CATSRGDRGDNEQFF; cdr3_nt: TGTGCCACCAGCAGGGGGGACAGGGGGGACAATGAGCAGTTCTTC
d_call: TRBD2; cdr3_length: 13; v_call: TRBV16; clone_size: -; j_call: TRBJ2-7; cdr3_aa: CASSPGGGVWQYF; cdr3_nt: TGTGCCAGCAGCCCAGGCGGGGGGGTTTGGCAGTACTTC
d_call: -; cdr3_length: 15; v_call: TRBV2; clone_size: -; j_call: TRBJ1-4; cdr3_aa: CASRLDIATNEKLFF; cdr3_nt: TGTGCCAGCAGATTGGACATTGCAACTAATGAAAAACTGTTTTTT
d_call: -; cdr3_length: 14; v_call: TRBV6-4; clone_size: -; j_call: TRBJ2-2; cdr3_aa: CASRAGRNTGELFF; cdr3_nt: TGTGCCAGCAGAGCCGGGAGAAACACCGGGGAGCTGTTTTTT
d_call: -; cdr3_length: 13; v_call: TRBV2; clone_size: -; j_call: TRBJ2-7; cdr3_aa: CASGTTPPSEQYF; cdr3_nt: TGTGCCAGCGGTACCACTCCCCCGTCCGAGCAGTACTTC
d_call: -; cdr3_length: 16; v_call: TRBV27; clone_size: -; j_call: TRBJ1-3; cdr3_aa: CASSFSGAGSGNTIYF; cdr3_nt: TGTGCCAGCAGTTTTTCAGGGGCCGGCTCTGGAAACACCATATATTTT
d_call: -; cdr3_length: 15; v_call: TRBV15; clone_size: once; j_call: TRBJ1-5; cdr3_aa: CATSRGADSNQPQHF; cdr3_nt: TGTGCCACCAGCAGAGGGGCCGATAGCAATCAGCCCCAGCATTTT
d_call: TRBD1; cdr3_length: 14; v_call: TRBV19; clone_size: -; j_call: TRBJ1-5; cdr3_aa: CASSIQGANQPQHF; cdr3_nt: TGTGCCAGTAGCATACAGGGGGCCAATCAGCCCCAGCATTTT
d_call: TRBD1; cdr3_length: 14; v_call: TRBV18; clone_size: once; j_call: TRBJ2-7; cdr3_aa: CASSPGQGAGEQYF; cdr3_nt: TGTGCCAGCTCACCAGGACAGGGGGCGGGCGAGCAGTACTTC
d_call: -; cdr3_length: 17; v_call: TRBV7-8; clone_size: -; j_call: TRBJ2-3; cdr3_aa: CASSLFALPSKTDTQYF; cdr3_nt: TGTGCCAGCAGCTTATTCGCCCTGCCTAGCAAAACAGATACGCAGTATTTT
d_call: -; cdr3_length: 16; v_call: TRBV1; clone_size: -; j_call: TRBJ2-7; cdr3_aa: CTSSHRLAGGPYEQYF; cdr3_nt: TGCACCAGCAGCCATCGACTAGCGGGAGGGCCCTACGAGCAGTACTTC
d_call: -; cdr3_length: 14; v_call: TRBV5-4; clone_size: -; j_call: TRBJ2-7; cdr3_aa: CASSFQGGSYEQYF; cdr3_nt: TGTGCCAGCAGCTTCCAAGGAGGGTCCTACGAGCAGTACTTC
d_call: -; cdr3_length: 13; v_call: TRBV6-4; clone_size: -; j_call: TRBJ2-2; cdr3_aa: CASRKTGAGELFF; cdr3_nt: TGTGCCAGCAGGAAGACAGGCGCCGGGGAGCTGTTTTTT
d_call: -; cdr3_length: 14; v_call: TRBV5-1; clone_size: once; j_call: TRBJ2-2; cdr3_aa: CASSPATDTGELFF; cdr3_nt: TGCGCCAGCAGTCCCGCCACTGACACCGGGGAGCTGTTTTTT
d_call: -; cdr3_length: 14; v_call: TRBV19; clone_size: -; j_call: TRBJ2-2; cdr3_aa: CASSLTVNTGELFF; cdr3_nt: TGTGCCAGTAGCCTGACAGTTAACACCGGGGAGCTGTTTTTT
d_call: -; cdr3_length: 16; v_call: TRBV9; clone_size: -; j_call: TRBJ2-7; cdr3_aa: CASSASKAGNGYEQYF; cdr3_nt: TGTGCCAGCAGCGCCTCAAAGGCAGGGAATGGCTACGAGCAGTACTTC
d_call: TRBD2; cdr3_length: 14; v_call: TRBV4-3; clone_size: -; j_call: TRBJ2-7; cdr3_aa: CASSQGGRSYEQYF; cdr3_nt: TGCGCCAGCAGCCAAGGCGGGAGGTCCTACGAGCAGTACTTC
d_call: -; cdr3_length: 13; v_call: TRBV7-2; clone_size: -; j_call: TRBJ2-7; cdr3_aa: CASSPPSNREQYF; cdr3_nt: TGTGCCAGCAGCCCCCCTAGCAACCGCGAGCAGTACTTC
d_call: -; cdr3_length: 13; v_call: TRBV5-5; clone_size: -; j_call: TRBJ1-3; cdr3_aa: CASTTAAGNTIYF; cdr3_nt: TGTGCCAGCACCACGGCGGCTGGAAACACCATATATTTT
d_call: TRBD1; cdr3_length: 15; v_call: TRBV30; clone_size: few; j_call: TRBJ2-1; cdr3_aa: CAWIPGTGVYNEQFF; cdr3_nt: TGTGCCTGGATACCCGGGACAGGGGTCTACAATGAGCAGTTCTTC
d_call: TRBD1; cdr3_length: 19; v_call: TRBV10-2; clone_size: -; j_call: TRBJ2-4; cdr3_aa: CASSESSSRGQIAKNIQYF; cdr3_nt: TGCGCCAGCAGTGAGTCGTCCTCTCGGGGACAGATAGCCAAAAACATTCAGTACTTC
d_call: -; cdr3_length: 11; v_call: TRBV5-6; clone_size: -; j_call: TRBJ2-7; cdr3_aa: CASSLVGEQYF; cdr3_nt: TGTGCCAGCAGCTTGGTCGGCGAGCAGTACTTC
d_call: TRBD1; cdr3_length: 15; v_call: TRBV7-2; clone_size: -; j_call: TRBJ1-5; cdr3_aa: CASSSGQGTYQPQHF; cdr3_nt: TGTGCCAGCAGTTCAGGACAGGGGACTTATCAGCCCCAGCATTTT
d_call: -; cdr3_length: 14; v_call: TRBV7-2; clone_size: -; j_call: TRBJ1-1; cdr3_aa: CASSLQGRNTEAFF; cdr3_nt: TGTGCCAGCAGCTTACAGGGGAGGAACACTGAAGCTTTCTTT
d_call: TRBD2; cdr3_length: 16; v_call: TRBV19; clone_size: -; j_call: TRBJ2-2; cdr3_aa: CASTLTSGRGTGELFF; cdr3_nt: TGTGCCAGTACCCTGACTAGCGGGAGAGGTACCGGGGAGCTGTTTTTT
d_call: TRBD1; cdr3_length: 15; v_call: TRBV7-3; clone_size: -; j_call: TRBJ2-1; cdr3_aa: CASRSGSGGYNEQFF; cdr3_nt: TGTGCCAGCAGATCGGGGTCAGGGGGTTACAATGAGCAGTTCTTC
d_call: -; cdr3_length: 16; v_call: TRBV4-3; clone_size: -; j_call: TRBJ1-5; cdr3_aa: CASSQEWRQFNQPQHF; cdr3_nt: TGCGCCAGCAGCCAAGAATGGAGGCAGTTCAATCAGCCCCAGCATTTT
d_call: TRBD1; cdr3_length: 15; v_call: TRBV6-2/TRBV6-3; clone_size: -; j_call: TRBJ2-7; cdr3_aa: CASSSTGQGNYEQYF; cdr3_nt: TGTGCCAGCAGTTCTACGGGACAGGGGAACTACGAGCAGTACTTC
d_call: -; cdr3_length: 15; v_call: TRBV6-5; clone_size: once; j_call: TRBJ1-4; cdr3_aa: CASTVWRGGDEKLFF; cdr3_nt: TGTGCCAGCACCGTGTGGCGGGGTGGAGATGAAAAACTGTTTTTT
d_call: -; cdr3_length: 9; v_call: TRBV28; clone_size: -; j_call: TRBJ1-6; cdr3_aa: CASWPPLHF; cdr3_nt: TGTGCCAGCTGGCCACCCCTCCACTTT
d_call: TRBD1; cdr3_length: 14; v_call: TRBV19; clone_size: -; j_call: TRBJ1-2; cdr3_aa: CASSRGQGAGGYTF; cdr3_nt: TGTGCCAGTAGTAGAGGACAGGGGGCTGGTGGCTACACCTTC
d_call: -; cdr3_length: 14; v_call: TRBV19; clone_size: -; j_call: TRBJ2-5; cdr3_aa: CASSTSDRQETQYF; cdr3_nt: TGTGCCAGTAGTACATCAGACAGACAAGAGACCCAGTACTTC
d_call: TRBD1; cdr3_length: 15; v_call: TRBV9; clone_size: once; j_call: TRBJ1-6; cdr3_aa: CASSVGDRSNSPLHF; cdr3_nt: TGTGCCAGCAGCGTAGGGGACAGGTCGAATTCACCCCTCCACTTT
d_call: -; cdr3_length: 13; v_call: TRBV3-1/TRBV3-2; clone_size: -; j_call: TRBJ2-1; cdr3_aa: CASSPSGVGEQFF; cdr3_nt: TGTGCCAGCAGCCCTTCAGGGGTGGGTGAGCAGTTCTTC
d_call: -; cdr3_length: 14; v_call: TRBV14; clone_size: -; j_call: TRBJ2-2; cdr3_aa: CASSHTRDSGELFF; cdr3_nt: TGTGCCAGCAGCCATACTAGAGACTCCGGGGAGCTGTTTTTT
d_call: TRBD1; cdr3_length: 15; v_call: TRBV7-2; clone_size: -; j_call: TRBJ1-6; cdr3_aa: CASSFRTGENSPLHF; cdr3_nt: TGTGCCAGCAGCTTCCGGACAGGGGAAAATTCACCCCTCCACTTT